These 30 T cell receptor beta chains originate from one sample sequenced in a study of blood T cell repertoires in COVID-19. Clones were read by immunoSEQ multiplex PCR, and TCRdb kept only the in-frame ones, dropping some. The sample shows 160,000 or so clones, 83% of them seen only once. Specimen: peripheral blood. The origin of the receptors is a human donor in a cohort sampled during active COVID-19.

The chain uses TRBV10-2 and TRBJ2-7, with 8 bases fitting TRBD1. Germline loops: CDR1 WSHSY, CDR2 SAAADI. CDR3 length: 13 residues. The J segment lost 4 bases and the V segment lost 8 bases, leaving 7 bases of the junction unmatched. CDR3 coding DNA: TGCGCCAGCGCCCAGGACAGGGTGTACGAGCAGTACTTC. This codes for CASAQDRVYEQYF.

This sequence joins TRBV4-3 and TRBJ2-1, with 11 bases identical to TRBD1. This CDR3 is 16 amino acids long. Germline CDR1 reads LGHNA; CDR2 reads YSLEER. The V and J ends lost 0 bases and 8 bases, in that order; junction bases with no gene match: 6. The CDR3 DNA is TGCGCCAGCAGCCAAGAGTACGGGACAGGGGGGCATGAGCAGTTCTTC. Translation: CASSQEYGTGGHEQFF.

The chain employs TRBV5-1 and TRBJ2-1; a weak D match, TRBD2 (5 bases). Trimming shortened V by 0 bases and J by 5 bases, and 12 bases separated the two germline ends. Germline CDR1 is SGHRS and CDR2 is YFSETQ. The CDR3 loop spans 15 amino acids. The CDR3 nucleotides read TGCGCCAGCAGCTTGGGCAGCGGAGGCAACAATGAGCAGTTCTTC. It encodes CASSLGSGGNNEQFF.

This chain uses TRBV5-4 with TRBJ2-7; TRBD2 aligns across 10 bases. The CDR3 runs 18 residues. Trimming cost V 2 bases and J 0 bases; bases outside gene matches: 11. Germline V gene sequence: CDR1 SGHNT, CDR2 YYREEE (reference sequence). CDR3 bases: TGTGCCAGCAGCTTAGGTCTAGCGGGAGTATCGAGCTCCTACGAGCAGTACTTC. It is translated as CASSLGLAGVSSSYEQYF.

This clone appeared a few times. The chain links TRBV27 to TRBJ1-5; 7 bases agree with TRBD1. This CDR3 spans 16 amino acids. The V gene end was trimmed by 4 bases and the J gene end by 3 bases; junction bases not matched to a gene: 9. CDR1 is MNHEY, CDR2 SMNVEV, per germline (reference sequence). The CDR3: CASSSLGTDPNQPQHF. In nucleotides, the CDR3 is TGTGCCAGCAGTTCACTCGGGACAGATCCCAATCAGCCCCAGCATTTT.

The chain recombines TRBV10-3 with TRBJ1-3; D is undetermined. This CDR3 is 11 amino acids long. The ends were cut back, 11 bases at V and 3 bases at J, with 8 bases in the middle. CDR1 and CDR2 from the germline V gene are ENHRY and SYGVKD. CDR3 sequence (DNA): TGTGCCGCATACAGTGGAAACACCATATATTTT. Translation: CAAYSGNTIYF.

The chain is built from TRBV6-2 or TRBV6-3 and TRBJ2-7; D is undetermined. Germline lookup yields CDR1 MNHEY and CDR2 SVGEGT. Between the trimmed V and J ends, which lost 2 bases and 0 bases, there was a span of 8 bases. The length of the CDR3 is 14 residues. This CDR3 is CASSYAADSYEQYF. CDR3 bases: TGTGCCAGCAGTTACGCGGCGGACTCCTACGAGCAGTACTTC.

This chain connects TRBV7-3 to TRBJ1-2; D is possibly TRBD1 (6 bases). Trimming took off 4 bases at V and 4 bases at J, with 10 bases between the two ends. The CDR3 extends over 13 amino acids. CDR1 is SGHTA and CDR2 is FQGTGA in the germline V gene. The CDR3 DNA reads as TGTGCCAGCAGCTCGGACAGCTTCTATGGCTACACCTTC. Translated, it gives CASSSDSFYGYTF.

This rearrangement joins TRBV11-3 to TRBJ2-7, with a weak D call TRBD2 (6 bases). Germline V gene lookup returns CDR1 SGHNT and CDR2 YENEEA. Trimming took off 1 base at V and 0 bases at J, with 10 bases between the two ends. The CDR3 consists of 15 residues. CDR3 DNA: TGTGCCAGCAGCTTAGGGGACTCGGCCTCCTACGAGCAGTACTTC. This sequence encodes CASSLGDSASYEQYF.

The chain links TRBV24-1 to TRBJ2-1, with TRBD1 matching over 7 bases. CDR1 and CDR2 from the germline V gene are KGHDR and SFDVKD. This CDR3 is built from 13 residues. Trimming took 10 bases from V and 4 from J; bases not matched to a gene: 6. The chain's CDR3 is CATSRQGYNEQFF. The CDR3 DNA reads as TGTGCCACGTCGCGACAGGGATACAATGAGCAGTTCTTC.

This chain links TRBV28 with TRBJ2-7; 10 positions agree with TRBD2. This CDR3 comprises 14 residues. The V segment lost 8 bases and the J segment 3 bases; nucleotides outside the gene matches: 7. The germline gives CDR1 MDHEN, CDR2 SYDVKM. CDR3 nucleotides: TGTGCCAGCGGCCCACCTAGCGGGAGCTACGAGCAGTACTTC. It is translated as CASGPPSGSYEQYF.

The chain links TRBV6-4 to TRBJ1-2; 7 nucleotides agree with TRBD1. In germline, CDR1 is MRHNA, CDR2 SNTAGT. The ends lost 6 bases at V and 2 bases at J; junction bases unmatched: 3. The CDR3 extends over 13 amino acids. In nucleotides, the CDR3 is TGTGCCAGCAGCCCGGGACAGAACTATGGCTACACCTTC. It yields the protein CASSPGQNYGYTF.

The chain couples TRBV4-3 to TRBJ2-1; weak D call: TRBD1 (5 bases). The CDR3 extends over 16 amino acids. Germline loops: CDR1 LGHNA, CDR2 YSLEER. Between the trimmed V and J ends, which lost 2 bases and 4 bases, there was a span of 15 bases. CDR3 in DNA: TGCGCCAGCAGCCAAACCGCAGGGTGGGGATACAATGAGCAGTTCTTC. Encoded protein: CASSQTAGWGYNEQFF.

The V and J genes are TRBV9 and TRBJ2-3; no reliable D call. CDR1 is SGDLS and CDR2 is YYNGEE in the germline V gene. V gave up 0 bases and J gave up 0 bases, with 11 bases separating them. The CDR3 extends over 16 amino acids. The CDR3 reads CASSVDDWLSTDTQYF. CDR3 nucleotides: TGTGCCAGCAGCGTAGACGACTGGCTGAGCACAGATACGCAGTATTTT. Based on the CDR3 plus reference TRBV9 and TRBJ2-3, the full variable domain is DSGVTQTPKHLITATGQRVTLRCSPRSGDLSVYWYQQSLDQGLQFLIQYYNGEERAKGNILERFSAQQFPDLHSELNLSSLELGDSALYFCASSVDDWLSTDTQYFGPGTRLTVL.

V is TRBV5-6 and J is TRBJ1-1; the D gene is possibly TRBD1 (5 bases). The CDR3 totals 14 residues. Germline V gene sequence: CDR1 SGHDT, CDR2 YYEEEE. The germline V and J ends were trimmed by 7 bases and 7 bases, with 20 bases remaining between them. This CDR3 reads CASGPVGGWGEAFF. DNA of the CDR3: TGTGCCAGCGGCCCCGTGGGGGGATGGGGTGAAGCTTTCTTT. Full variable domain (outside the CDR3, taken from reference TRBV5-6 and TRBJ1-1): DAGVTQSPTHLIKTRGQQVTLRCSPKSGHDTVSWYQQALGQGPQFIFQYYEEEERQRGNFPDRFSGHQFPNYSSELNVNALLLGDSALYLCASGPVGGWGEAFFGQGTRLTVV.

The CDR3 coding sequence is TGTGCCAGCAGCTCAAACCTACTTGACAGGGGGGATTATTCCTACGAGCAGTACTTC. Translation: CASSSNLLDRGDYSYEQYF. V and J are TRBV7-9 and TRBJ2-7, with 9 bases matching TRBD1. Trimming at V came to 4 bases and at J to 1 base, leaving 17 bases not matched to a gene. This CDR3 contains 19 residues. Germline V CDR1 and CDR2: SEHNR, FQNEAQ (reference sequence).

The J gene is TRBJ2-7, the V gene TRBV29-1, with 10 nucleotides matching TRBD2. CDR1 and CDR2 from the germline V gene are SQVTM and ANQGSEA. The trim removed 7 bases at V and 1 base at J, leaving 7 bases unmatched. The CDR3 is 14 amino acids. The CDR3 DNA is TGCAGCGCCTCTAGCGGGAGTAGGTCCTACGAGCAGTACTTC. Protein: CSASSGSRSYEQYF.

This clone was detected only once. This chain connects TRBV29-1 to TRBJ2-4, with TRBD1 identical over 7 bases. The CDR3 length is 18 residues. CDR1 is SQVTM and CDR2 is ANQGSEA in the germline V gene. The J segment lost 0 bases and the V segment lost 1 base, leaving 12 bases of the junction unmatched. In DNA, the CDR3 is TGCAGCGTTGAAGGACAGGGCCTCAGGGATTTAGCCAAAAACATTCAGTACTTC. It encodes CSVEGQGLRDLAKNIQYF. Complete variable domain (other parts from reference TRBV29-1 and TRBJ2-4): SAVISQKPSRDICQRGTSLTIQCQVDSQVTMMFWYRQQPGQSLTLIATANQGSEATYESGFVIDKFPISRPNLTFSTLTVSNMSPEDSSIYLCSVEGQGLRDLAKNIQYFGAGTRLSVL.

The genes are TRBV12-3 or TRBV12-4 and TRBJ2-7; D might be TRBD2 (6 bases). The CDR3 length is 12 residues. V shed 4 bases and J shed 7 bases, with 11 bases lying between them. The CDR3 DNA follows: TGTGCCAGCAGTTGGGGTGGAGGGGAGCAGTACTTC. Translated, it gives CASSWGGGEQYF.

The chain combines TRBV4-1 with TRBJ2-2, with TRBD2 matching over 15 bases. The CDR3 runs 19 residues. With V trimmed by 1 base and J by 6 bases, 9 bases remained unmatched. CDR1 MGHRA and CDR2 YSYEKL come from the germline V gene. The chain's CDR3 is CASSQGLGTSGGLAGELFF. CDR3 in DNA: TGCGCCAGCAGCCAAGGTCTGGGGACTAGCGGGGGGCTCGCCGGGGAGCTGTTTTTT.

The gene calls are TRBV6-1 and TRBJ2-7; 9 bases line up with TRBD1. Germline CDR1 reads MNHNS; CDR2 reads SASEGT. The V and J ends lost 4 bases and 1 base, in that order; junction bases with no gene match: 8. The length of the CDR3 is 16 residues. The CDR3 region is CASSGPTGGLSYEQYF. In nucleotides, the CDR3 is TGTGCCAGCAGTGGACCAACAGGGGGCTTGTCCTACGAGCAGTACTTC.

J is TRBJ2-1 and V is TRBV5-5, with 10 bases fitting TRBD2. The CDR3 sequence is 16 residues long. Germline CDR1 and CDR2: SGHKS and YYEKEE (reference sequence). Unmatched junction bases numbered 3, after V lost 0 bases and J lost 3 bases. CDR3 nucleotides: TGTGCCAGCAGCTTGGCGCCTAGCGGGGGCTACAATGAGCAGTTCTTC. Its translation: CASSLAPSGGYNEQFF.

Concerning this clone: Within the sample, other DNA sequences also encode this same CDR3. This rearrangement joins TRBV29-1 to TRBJ2-5; TRBD1 agrees at 9 bases. V lost 7 bases, J lost 2 bases, and 2 bases stayed unmatched. Germline V CDR1 and CDR2: SQVTM, ANQGSEA. The CDR3 is 12 amino acids. CDR3 amino acids: CSADRGQETQYF. The CDR3 DNA reads TGCAGCGCAGACAGGGGGCAAGAGACCCAGTACTTC.

The V call is TRBV5-1, the J call TRBJ2-2; the D gene is possibly TRBD1 (6 bases). The V gene lost 0 bases and the J gene lost 4 bases, with 10 bases spanning the gap. This CDR3 contains 15 residues. CDR1 is SGHRS, CDR2 YFSETQ, per germline. For the CDR3, the DNA is TGCGCCAGCAGCTTGGGGGCACAGGGCACCGGGGAGCTGTTTTTT. Translated, it gives CASSLGAQGTGELFF.

The gene calls are TRBV7-2 and TRBJ2-4, with 7 bases aligning to TRBD2. Trimming took 5 bases from V and 4 from J; bases not matched to a gene: 5. CDR1 is SGHTA and CDR2 is FQGNSA in the germline V gene. The CDR3 runs 14 residues. This CDR3 reads CASSPGRGKNIQYF. The CDR3 bases are TGTGCCAGCAGCCCCGGGCGGGGGAAAAACATTCAGTACTTC. Full variable domain (rest looked up from reference TRBV7-2 and TRBJ2-4): GAGVSQSPSNKVTEKGKDVELRCDPISGHTALYWYRQSLGQGLEFLIYFQGNSAPDKSGLPSDRFSAERTGGSVSTLTIQRTQQEDSAVYLCASSPGRGKNIQYFGAGTRLSVL.

This chain links TRBV24-1 with TRBJ2-1, with a weak D call TRBD2 (5 bases). CDR1 is KGHDR and CDR2 is SFDVKD in the germline V gene. The length of the CDR3 is 14 residues. The germline V and J ends were trimmed by 1 base and 8 bases, with 11 bases remaining between them. In DNA, the CDR3 is TGTGCCACCAGTGATTTTAGCCTAGCTGATGAGCAGTTCTTC. It yields the protein CATSDFSLADEQFF.

The V call is TRBV11-2, the J call TRBJ1-2; D remains ambiguous. V dropped 5 bases and J dropped 3 bases, with 10 bases sitting between them. The length of the CDR3 is 13 residues. Germline V lookup: CDR1 SGHAT, CDR2 FQNNGV. The CDR3 bases are TGTGCCAGCAGCGAGACTATGGACTATGGCTACACCTTC. Encoded protein: CASSETMDYGYTF.

In its sample, this clone was seen once. The chain is built from TRBV7-4 and TRBJ2-1; 13 positions match TRBD2. V shed 2 bases, J shed 2 bases, and the junction held 6 bases outside the gene matches. The CDR3 contains 18 residues. Germline CDR1 SGHVT, CDR2 SQSDAQ. The CDR3 DNA reads as TGTGCCAGCAGCTTACCAGGACTAGCGGGAGTACCCTACAATGAGCAGTTCTTC. Its translation: CASSLPGLAGVPYNEQFF.

The chain is built from TRBV4-3 and TRBJ2-5; tentatively, D is TRBD2 (6 bases). CDR1 is LGHNA, CDR2 YSLEER, per germline. The CDR3 loop spans 15 amino acids. V was pared by 1 base and J by 0 bases, with 9 bases between. This CDR3 is CASSQGRADQETQYF. The DNA of the CDR3 is TGCGCCAGCAGCCAAGGGAGGGCGGACCAAGAGACCCAGTACTTC.

The genes are TRBV27 and TRBJ1-4, with TRBD1 matching 8 bases. V was pared by 2 bases and J by 8 bases, with 7 bases of the junction left unmatched. This CDR3 is built from 15 residues. Looked up from germline, CDR1 is MNHEY and CDR2 is SMNVEV (reference sequence). CDR3 region: CASSLVWTGREKLFF. The CDR3 DNA follows: TGTGCCAGCAGTTTAGTCTGGACAGGGAGGGAAAAACTGTTTTTT.